Sequencing of this T cell receptor beta chain was carried out in a study of shared clonotypes between healthy human individuals. Broader study findings: In this cohort, only blood was sampled, and tissue repertoires likely differ. Rarefaction analysis demonstrated incomplete sorted-subset sequencing notwithstanding large depth.

Several immunoSEQ plates received, in even portions, the genomic DNA of each subset. Template for every sorted-subset replicate PCR totaled 150 to 250 ng DNA, tens of thousands of T cell genomes. Some clones are missing from TCRdb's copy, which holds only in-frame ones; the method was immunoSEQ multiplex PCR. This table holds around 2,000,000 clones, 93% found once. V gave up 0 bases and J gave up 7 bases, with 10 bases separating them. CDR1 and CDR2 (germline): SGDLS, YYNGEE. The CDR3 spans 14 residues. On this clone: Its cognate antigen is unknown.

Terminally differentiated effector memory CD45RA+ cells were left out of the naive CD8 fraction, which was CD45RO-negative and positively selected for CCR7. The TCR originated in a man between 18 and 29 years old in good health. Some clones in this sample may be carry-over from other donors' samples. This chain uses TRBV9 with TRBJ2-2; D may be TRBD1 or TRBD2 (5 bases each). Sequenced input: naive CD8+ T cells from PBMCs. The CDR3 here is CASSVVGTGGELFF. The CDR3 bases are TGTGCCAGCAGCGTAGTAGGGACGGGCGGGGAGCTGTTTTTT.